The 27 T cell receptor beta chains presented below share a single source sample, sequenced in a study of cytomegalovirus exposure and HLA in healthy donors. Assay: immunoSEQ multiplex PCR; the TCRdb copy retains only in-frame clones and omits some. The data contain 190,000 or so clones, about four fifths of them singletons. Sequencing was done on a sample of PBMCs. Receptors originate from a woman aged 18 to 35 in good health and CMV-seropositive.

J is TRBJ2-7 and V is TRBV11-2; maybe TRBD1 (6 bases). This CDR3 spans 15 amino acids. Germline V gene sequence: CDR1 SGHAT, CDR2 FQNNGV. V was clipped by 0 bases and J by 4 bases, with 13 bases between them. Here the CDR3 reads CASSLDLGGGYEQYF. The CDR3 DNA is TGTGCCAGCAGCTTAGATCTTGGGGGCGGATACGAGCAGTACTTC.

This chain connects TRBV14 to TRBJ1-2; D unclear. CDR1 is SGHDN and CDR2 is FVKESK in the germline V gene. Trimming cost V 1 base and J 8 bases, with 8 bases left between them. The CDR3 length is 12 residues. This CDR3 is CASSQANFGYTF. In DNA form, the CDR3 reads TGTGCCAGCAGCCAAGCCAATTTCGGCTACACCTTC.

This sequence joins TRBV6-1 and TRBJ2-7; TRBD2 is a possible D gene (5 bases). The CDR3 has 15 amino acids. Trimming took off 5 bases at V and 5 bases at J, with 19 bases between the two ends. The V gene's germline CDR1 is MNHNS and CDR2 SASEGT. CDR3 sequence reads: CASSSQRKTHHEQYF. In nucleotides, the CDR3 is TGTGCCAGCAGTTCTCAGCGGAAAACCCATCACGAGCAGTACTTC.

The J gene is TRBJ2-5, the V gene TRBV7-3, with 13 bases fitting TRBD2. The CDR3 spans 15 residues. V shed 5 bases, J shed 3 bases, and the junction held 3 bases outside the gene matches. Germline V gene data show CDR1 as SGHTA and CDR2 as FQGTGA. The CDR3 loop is CASSPGLAGEETQYF. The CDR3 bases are TGTGCCAGCAGCCCCGGACTAGCGGGGGAAGAGACCCAGTACTTC.

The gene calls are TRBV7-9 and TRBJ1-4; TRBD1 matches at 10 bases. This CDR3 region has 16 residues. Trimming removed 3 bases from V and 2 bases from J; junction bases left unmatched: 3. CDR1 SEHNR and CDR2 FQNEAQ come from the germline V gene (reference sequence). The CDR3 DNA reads TGTGCCAGCAGCTTCGGACAGGGGGACACTAATGAAAAACTGTTTTTT. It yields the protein CASSFGQGDTNEKLFF.

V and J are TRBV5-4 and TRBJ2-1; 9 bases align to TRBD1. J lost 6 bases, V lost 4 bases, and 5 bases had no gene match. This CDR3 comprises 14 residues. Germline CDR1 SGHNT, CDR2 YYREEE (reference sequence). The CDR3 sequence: CASSRRQGGNEQFF. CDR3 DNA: TGTGCCAGCAGCCGGCGACAGGGGGGCAATGAGCAGTTCTTC.

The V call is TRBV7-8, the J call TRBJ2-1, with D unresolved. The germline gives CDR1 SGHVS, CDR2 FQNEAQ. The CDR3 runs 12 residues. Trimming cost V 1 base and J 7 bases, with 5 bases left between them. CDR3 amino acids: CASSLDTNEQFF. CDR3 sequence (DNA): TGTGCCAGCAGCTTAGACACGAATGAGCAGTTCTTC.

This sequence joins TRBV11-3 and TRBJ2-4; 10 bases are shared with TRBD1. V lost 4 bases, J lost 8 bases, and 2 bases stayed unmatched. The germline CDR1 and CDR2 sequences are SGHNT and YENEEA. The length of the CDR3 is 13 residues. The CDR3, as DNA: TGTGCCAGCAGCTCCGGGACAGGGGACATTCAGTACTTC. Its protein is CASSSGTGDIQYF.

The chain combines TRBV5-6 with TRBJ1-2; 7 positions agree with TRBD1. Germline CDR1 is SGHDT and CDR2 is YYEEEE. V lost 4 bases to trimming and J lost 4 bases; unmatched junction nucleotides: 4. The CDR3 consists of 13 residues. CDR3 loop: CASSRGQPYGYTF. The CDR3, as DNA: TGTGCCAGCAGCAGGGGACAGCCCTATGGCTACACCTTC.

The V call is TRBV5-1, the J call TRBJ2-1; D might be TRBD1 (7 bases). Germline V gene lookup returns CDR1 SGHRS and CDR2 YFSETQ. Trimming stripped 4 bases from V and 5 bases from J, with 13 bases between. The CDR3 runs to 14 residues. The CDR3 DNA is TGCGCCAGCAGCCAGACAGGGAGGAACAATGAGCAGTTCTTC. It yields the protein CASSQTGRNNEQFF.

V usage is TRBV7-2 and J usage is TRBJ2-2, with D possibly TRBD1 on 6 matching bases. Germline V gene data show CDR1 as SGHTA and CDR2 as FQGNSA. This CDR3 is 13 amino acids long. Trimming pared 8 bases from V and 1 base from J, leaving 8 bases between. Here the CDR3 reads CASLQGNTGELFF. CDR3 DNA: TGTGCCAGCTTACAGGGGAACACCGGGGAGCTGTTTTTT.

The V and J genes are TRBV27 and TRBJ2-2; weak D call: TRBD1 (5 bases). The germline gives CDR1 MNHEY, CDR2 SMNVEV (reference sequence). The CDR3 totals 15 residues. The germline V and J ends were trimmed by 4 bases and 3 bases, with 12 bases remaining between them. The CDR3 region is CASSYQAGYTGELFF. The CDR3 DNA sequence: TGTGCCAGCAGTTATCAGGCAGGGTACACCGGGGAGCTGTTTTTT.

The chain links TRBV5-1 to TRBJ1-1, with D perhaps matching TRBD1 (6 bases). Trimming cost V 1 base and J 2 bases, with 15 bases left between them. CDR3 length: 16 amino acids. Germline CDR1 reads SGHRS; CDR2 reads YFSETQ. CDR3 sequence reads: CASSLLIGQSNTEAFF. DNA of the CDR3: TGCGCCAGCAGCTTGCTGATAGGACAGTCTAACACTGAAGCTTTCTTT.

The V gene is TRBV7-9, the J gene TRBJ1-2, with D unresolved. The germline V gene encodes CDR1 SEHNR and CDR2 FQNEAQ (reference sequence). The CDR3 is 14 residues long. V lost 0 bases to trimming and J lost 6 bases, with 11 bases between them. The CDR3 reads CASSLAGGGHGYTF. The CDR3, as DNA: TGTGCCAGCAGCTTAGCGGGAGGAGGGCATGGCTACACCTTC.

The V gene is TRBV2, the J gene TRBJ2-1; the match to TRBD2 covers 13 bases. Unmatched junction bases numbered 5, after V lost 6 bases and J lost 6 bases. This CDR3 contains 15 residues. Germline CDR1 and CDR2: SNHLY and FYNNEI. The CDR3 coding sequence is TGTGCCAGCAGCGCGGGACTAGCGGGGATCAATGAGCAGTTCTTC. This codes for CASSAGLAGINEQFF.

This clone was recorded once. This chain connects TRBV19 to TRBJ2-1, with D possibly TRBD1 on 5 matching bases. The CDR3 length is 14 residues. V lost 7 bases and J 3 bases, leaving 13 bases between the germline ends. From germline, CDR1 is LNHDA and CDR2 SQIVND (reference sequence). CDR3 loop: CASTGRVNYNEQFF. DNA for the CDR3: TGTGCCAGTACTGGCAGGGTCAACTACAATGAGCAGTTCTTC.

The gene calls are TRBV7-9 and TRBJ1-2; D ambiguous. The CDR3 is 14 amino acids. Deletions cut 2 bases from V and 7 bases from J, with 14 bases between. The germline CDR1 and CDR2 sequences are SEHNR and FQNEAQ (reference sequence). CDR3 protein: CASSLPLQNGGYTF. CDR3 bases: TGTGCCAGCAGCTTACCCCTCCAAAACGGTGGCTACACCTTC.

CDR3 loop: CASSVGHHTGELFF. The CDR3 nucleotides read TGTGCCAGCAGCGTAGGACACCACACCGGGGAGCTGTTTTTT. This sequence joins TRBV9 and TRBJ2-2; D uncertain. CDR1 is SGDLS, CDR2 YYNGEE, per germline. Trimming removed 0 bases from V and 3 bases from J, with 6 bases in between. The CDR3 contains 14 residues. The entire variable domain, with the rest obtained from reference TRBV9 and TRBJ2-2, is as follows: DSGVTQTPKHLITATGQRVTLRCSPRSGDLSVYWYQQSLDQGLQFLIQYYNGEERAKGNILERFSAQQFPDLHSELNLSSLELGDSALYFCASSVGHHTGELFFGEGSRLTVL.

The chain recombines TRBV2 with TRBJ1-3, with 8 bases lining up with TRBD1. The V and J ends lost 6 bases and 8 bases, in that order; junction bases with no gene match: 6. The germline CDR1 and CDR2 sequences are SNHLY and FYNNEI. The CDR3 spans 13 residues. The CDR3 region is CASRQTGEDTIYF. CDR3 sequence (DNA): TGTGCCAGCAGACAGACAGGGGAAGACACCATATATTTT. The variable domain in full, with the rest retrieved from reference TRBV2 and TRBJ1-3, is EPEVTQTPSHQVTQMGQEVILRCVPISNHLYFYWYRQILGQKVEFLVSFYNNEISEKSEIFDDQFSVERPDGSNFTLKIRSTKLEDSAMYFCASRQTGEDTIYFGEGSWLTVV.

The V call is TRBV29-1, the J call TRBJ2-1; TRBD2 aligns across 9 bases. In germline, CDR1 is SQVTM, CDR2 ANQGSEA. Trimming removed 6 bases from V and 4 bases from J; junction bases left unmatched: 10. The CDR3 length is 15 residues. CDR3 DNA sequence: TGCAGCGTAGACACGCGGGGGGGCGTATACAATGAGCAGTTCTTC. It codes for CSVDTRGGVYNEQFF.

CDR3 DNA sequence: TGTGCCAGCAGCCCGCACATCACCAACCTTGGGGTCGGGGGAGGCACTGAAGCTTTCTTT. It codes for CASSPHITNLGVGGGTEAFF. The rearrangement joins TRBV5-5 to TRBJ1-1, with D possibly matching TRBD1 (5 bases). V dropped 4 bases and J dropped 4 bases, with 32 bases sitting between them. Germline V gives CDR1 SGHKS, CDR2 YYEKEE (reference sequence). This CDR3 has 20 residues.

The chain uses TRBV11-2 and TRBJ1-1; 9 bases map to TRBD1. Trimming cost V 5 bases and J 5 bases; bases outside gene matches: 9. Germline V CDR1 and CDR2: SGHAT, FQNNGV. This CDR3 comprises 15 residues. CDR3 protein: CASSTRTGGGTEAFF. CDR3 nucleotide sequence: TGTGCCAGCAGCACCCGAACAGGGGGCGGGACTGAAGCTTTCTTT.

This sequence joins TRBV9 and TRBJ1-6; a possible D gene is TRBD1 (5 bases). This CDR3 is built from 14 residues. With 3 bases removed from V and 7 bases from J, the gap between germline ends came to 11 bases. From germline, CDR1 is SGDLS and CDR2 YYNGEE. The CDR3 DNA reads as TGTGCCAGCAGCGCGGGGGGACGGAATTCACCCCTCCACTTT. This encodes CASSAGGRNSPLHF.

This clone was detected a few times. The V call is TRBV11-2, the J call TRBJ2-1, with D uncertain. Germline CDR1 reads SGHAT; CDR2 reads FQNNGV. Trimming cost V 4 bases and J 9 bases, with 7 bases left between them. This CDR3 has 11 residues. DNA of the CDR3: TGTGCCAGCAGCTCATCCCCTGAGCAGTTCTTC. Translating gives CASSSSPEQFF.

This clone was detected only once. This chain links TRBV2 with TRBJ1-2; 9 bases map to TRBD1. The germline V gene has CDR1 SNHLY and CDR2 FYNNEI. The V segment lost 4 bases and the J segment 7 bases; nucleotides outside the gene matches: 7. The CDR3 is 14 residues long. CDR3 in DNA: TGTGCCAGCAGTGCCCCCAAGGGACAGGGTGGCTACACCTTC. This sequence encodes CASSAPKGQGGYTF.

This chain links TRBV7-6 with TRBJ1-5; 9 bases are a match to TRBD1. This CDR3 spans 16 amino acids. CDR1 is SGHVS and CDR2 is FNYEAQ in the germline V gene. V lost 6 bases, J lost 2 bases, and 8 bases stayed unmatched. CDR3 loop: CASSLWDREGNQPQHF. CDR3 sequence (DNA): TGTGCCAGCAGTTTGTGGGACAGGGAGGGCAATCAGCCCCAGCATTTT.

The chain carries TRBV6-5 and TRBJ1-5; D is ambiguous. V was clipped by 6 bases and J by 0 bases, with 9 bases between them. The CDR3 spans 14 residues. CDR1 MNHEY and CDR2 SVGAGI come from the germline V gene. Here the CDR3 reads CASSPVYSNQPQHF. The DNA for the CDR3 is TGTGCCAGCAGCCCAGTATATAGCAATCAGCCCCAGCATTTT.